This T cell receptor beta chain comes out of a study of cytomegalovirus exposure and HLA in healthy donors. Study information: A previous analysis identified about 110 million unique TCR beta sequences derived from roughly 190 million T cells. There were some 380 genotyped donors. Of these, 81% fell in the genetic ancestry cluster associated with self-reported Caucasian donors.

Of note for this clone: As yet, its antigen is unknown.

Researchers ran the PCR with 60 Vbeta and 13 Jbeta primers. Produced via immunoSEQ multiplex PCR; TCRdb's table is partial and in-frame only. The table includes 180,000 or so clones, approximately 80% detected once. There are 13 residues in the CDR3. The V and J ends lost 0 bases and 4 bases respectively, with 7 bases between them. Germline V gene sequence: CDR1 ENHRY, CDR2 SYGVKD. The study, taken as a whole, reports: 87-base-pair reads could not separate some V segments, including TRBV6-2 and TRBV6-3. It was likely that a cluster of highly shared sequence variants was a sequencing artifact.

The gene calls are TRBV10-3 and TRBJ2-7, with D perhaps matching TRBD2 (6 bases). Material: PBMCs. This clonotype was obtained from a female donor in good health and CMV-seronegative. CDR3 protein: CAISESRGYEQYF. As DNA, the CDR3 is TGTGCCATCAGTGAGTCGCGGGGTTACGAGCAGTACTTC.